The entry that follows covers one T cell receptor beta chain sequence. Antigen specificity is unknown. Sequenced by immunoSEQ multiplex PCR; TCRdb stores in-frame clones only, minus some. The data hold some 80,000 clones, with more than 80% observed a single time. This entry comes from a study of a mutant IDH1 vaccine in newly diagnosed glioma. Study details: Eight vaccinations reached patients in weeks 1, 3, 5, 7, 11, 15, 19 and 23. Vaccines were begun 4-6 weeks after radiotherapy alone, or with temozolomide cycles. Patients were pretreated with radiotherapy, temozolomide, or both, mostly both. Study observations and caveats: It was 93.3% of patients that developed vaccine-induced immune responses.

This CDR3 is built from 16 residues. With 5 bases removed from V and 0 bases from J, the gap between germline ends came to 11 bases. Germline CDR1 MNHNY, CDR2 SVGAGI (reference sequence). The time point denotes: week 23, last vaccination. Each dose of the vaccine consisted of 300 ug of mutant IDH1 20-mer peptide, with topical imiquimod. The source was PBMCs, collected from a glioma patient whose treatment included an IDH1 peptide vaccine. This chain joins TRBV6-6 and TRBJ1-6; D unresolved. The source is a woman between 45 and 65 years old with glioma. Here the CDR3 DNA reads TGTGCCAGCAGTGTTGGACGGAGCTCCTATAATTCACCCCTCCACTTT. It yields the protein CASSVGRSSYNSPLHF.